The 21 T cell receptor beta chains below all came from one sample that was sequenced in a study of cytomegalovirus exposure and HLA in healthy donors. Some clones are missing from TCRdb's copy, which holds only in-frame ones; the method was immunoSEQ multiplex PCR. The data show under 100,000 clones, with roughly 96% seen just once and about 1.3% held by the top ten. The sample comprised PBMCs. The receptors shown here come from a woman aged 18-35 years in good health and CMV-seronegative.

This rearrangement joins TRBV27 to TRBJ1-1, with a weak D call TRBD1 (5 bases). Germline CDR1 MNHEY, CDR2 SMNVEV (reference sequence). This CDR3 comprises 13 residues. The germline V and J ends were trimmed by 4 bases and 8 bases, with 14 bases remaining between them. Here the CDR3 DNA reads TGTGCCAGCAGTTACCCGGGGGGAGGGGAAGCTTTCTTT. Amino acid sequence: CASSYPGGGEAFF.

V usage is TRBV28 and J usage is TRBJ2-7; 7 bases are a match to TRBD1. The CDR3 consists of 17 residues. Germline assignment: CDR1 MDHEN and CDR2 SYDVKM. J lost 1 base, V lost 6 bases, and 15 bases had no gene match. The DNA of the CDR3 is TGTGCCAGCAGCTTCCCGGGGACCGGGACAGTTTCCTACGAGCAGTACTTC. Residues: CASSFPGTGTVSYEQYF.

The genes are TRBV2 and TRBJ2-1; 12 bases agree with TRBD2. The germline CDR1 and CDR2 sequences are SNHLY and FYNNEI. After removal of 9 bases from V and 6 bases from J, the junction contained 3 bases not matched to a gene. There are 13 residues in the CDR3. The CDR3 DNA follows: TGTGCCAGTCCGGGACTAGCGGGCAATGAGCAGTTCTTC. Translated, it gives CASPGLAGNEQFF. Filled out from reference TRBV2 and TRBJ2-1, the complete variable domain reads EPEVTQTPSHQVTQMGQEVILRCVPISNHLYFYWYRQILGQKVEFLVSFYNNEISEKSEIFDDQFSVERPDGSNFTLKIRSTKLEDSAMYFCASPGLAGNEQFFGPGTRLTVL.

The V and J genes are TRBV19 and TRBJ1-5, with 7 bases aligning to TRBD1. Losses at the gene ends were 7 bases for V and 7 bases for J; bases not matched to a gene: 13. The CDR3 loop spans 15 amino acids. Germline V gene lookup returns CDR1 LNHDA and CDR2 SQIVND (reference sequence). The CDR3 nucleotides are TGTGCCAGTACCACCCAAGGGACAGTCTCCCAGCCCCAGCATTTT. Its protein is CASTTQGTVSQPQHF.

The V call is TRBV21-1, the J call TRBJ1-5. TRBV21-1 is flagged as a pseudogene. This CDR3 contains 11 residues. In DNA, the CDR3 is TGTGCCAGCATTTACAATCAGCCCCAGCATTTT. Amino acid sequence: CASIYNQPQHF.

The chain couples TRBV5-6 to TRBJ2-3, with D uncertain. Germline lookup yields CDR1 SGHDT and CDR2 YYEEEE. The CDR3 extends over 14 amino acids. V dropped 5 bases and J dropped 2 bases, with 12 bases sitting between them. Here the CDR3 reads CASRSPGHTDTQYF. In nucleotides, the CDR3 is TGTGCCAGCAGATCTCCAGGCCACACAGATACGCAGTATTTT.

The rearrangement links TRBV6-4 to TRBJ1-6; D gene unclear. V was clipped by 3 bases and J by 0 bases, with 12 bases between them. The CDR3 has 17 amino acids. Germline V gene data show CDR1 as MRHNA and CDR2 as SNTAGT. The CDR3 nucleotides read TGTGCCAGCAGTGAAGCGCTTCTTAGCTCCTATAATTCACCCCTCCACTTT. Its translation is CASSEALLSSYNSPLHF.

The chain uses TRBV7-6 and TRBJ2-7; perhaps TRBD1 as D (5 bases). The CDR3 is 13 amino acids. The germline gives CDR1 SGHVS, CDR2 FNYEAQ. Trimming pared 3 bases from V and 3 bases from J, leaving 9 bases between. The CDR3 DNA reads as TGTGCCAGCAGCTTCGAAGGGGTCTACGAGCAGTACTTC. It yields the protein CASSFEGVYEQYF.

The V gene is TRBV9, the J gene TRBJ2-1; TRBD2 matches 11 bases. After removal of 1 base from V and 8 bases from J, the junction contained 11 bases not matched to a gene. The CDR3 runs 17 residues. Germline V gene lookup returns CDR1 SGDLS and CDR2 YYNGEE. The CDR3 reads CASSVPPSLAGGDEQFF. DNA of the CDR3: TGTGCCAGCAGCGTACCTCCGTCGCTAGCGGGAGGCGATGAGCAGTTCTTC. Complete variable domain (other parts from reference TRBV9 and TRBJ2-1): DSGVTQTPKHLITATGQRVTLRCSPRSGDLSVYWYQQSLDQGLQFLIQYYNGEERAKGNILERFSAQQFPDLHSELNLSSLELGDSALYFCASSVPPSLAGGDEQFFGPGTRLTVL.

The chain recombines TRBV5-4 with TRBJ2-7, with 7 bases that match TRBD2. The trim removed 5 bases at V and 2 bases at J, leaving 13 bases unmatched. The V gene's germline CDR1 is SGHNT and CDR2 YYREEE (reference sequence). CDR3 length equals 16 residues. The CDR3 sequence: CASSPIVAGVAYEQYF. The CDR3 DNA reads TGTGCCAGCAGTCCGATTGTGGCGGGAGTCGCCTACGAGCAGTACTTC. The variable domain in full, with the rest retrieved from reference TRBV5-4 and TRBJ2-7, is ETGVTQSPTHLIKTRGQQVTLRCSSQSGHNTVSWYQQALGQGPQFIFQYYREEENGRGNFPPRFSGLQFPNYSSELNVNALELDDSALYLCASSPIVAGVAYEQYFGPGTRLTVT.

V usage is TRBV10-3 and J usage is TRBJ2-5; 12 positions agree with TRBD1. The CDR3 sequence is 14 residues long. CDR1 is ENHRY and CDR2 is SYGVKD in the germline V gene. The V segment lost 8 bases and the J segment 5 bases; nucleotides outside the gene matches: 6. The CDR3 reads CAISGTGGTETQYF. The CDR3 DNA is TGTGCCATCTCTGGGACAGGGGGCACGGAGACCCAGTACTTC.

The chain couples TRBV7-6 to TRBJ1-4; a weak D match, TRBD1 (6 bases). Looked up from germline, CDR1 is SGHVS and CDR2 is FNYEAQ. The CDR3 length is 17 residues. V dropped 4 bases and J dropped 4 bases, with 19 bases sitting between them. CDR3 DNA: TGTGCCAGCAGCTCGGCGGTGATACAGGGTAGTAATGAAAAACTGTTTTTT. Translating gives CASSSAVIQGSNEKLFF. Supplemented by reference TRBV7-6 and TRBJ1-4, the full variable domain reads GAGVSQSPRYKVTKRGQDVALRCDPISGHVSLYWYRQALGQGPEFLTYFNYEAQQDKSGLPNDRFSAERPEGSISTLTIQRTEQRDSAMYRCASSSAVIQGSNEKLFFGSGTQLSVL.

The chain employs TRBV30 and TRBJ2-7, with a possible D match to TRBD1 (5 bases). CDR3 size: 14 residues. Germline V gene sequence: CDR1 GTSNPN, CDR2 SVGIG (reference sequence). The ends were cut back, 0 bases at V and 1 base at J, with 10 bases in the middle. The CDR3 loop reads CAWSVWGGSYEQYF. CDR3 DNA: TGTGCCTGGAGTGTATGGGGCGGTTCCTACGAGCAGTACTTC.

The rearrangement joins TRBV29-1 to TRBJ2-6; D gene unclear. Trimming took 4 bases from V and 4 from J, leaving 11 bases between them. Per the germline V gene, CDR1 is SQVTM and CDR2 is ANQGSEA. This CDR3 spans 14 amino acids. The DNA of the CDR3 is TGCAGCGTTGGTGGTTCGAGAGGGGCCAACGTCCTGACTTTC. This gives the protein CSVGGSRGANVLTF. Full variable domain (missing parts from reference TRBV29-1 and TRBJ2-6): SAVISQKPSRDICQRGTSLTIQCQVDSQVTMMFWYRQQPGQSLTLIATANQGSEATYESGFVIDKFPISRPNLTFSTLTVSNMSPEDSSIYLCSVGGSRGANVLTFGAGSRLTVL.

This chain connects TRBV11-2 to TRBJ2-2, with 7 bases fitting TRBD1. Germline CDR1 is SGHAT and CDR2 is FQNNGV. Trimming cost V 1 base and J 6 bases; bases outside gene matches: 5. The CDR3 sequence is 15 residues long. CDR3 residues: CASSLAGTAAGELFF. The CDR3 DNA is TGTGCCAGCAGCTTAGCCGGGACAGCGGCCGGGGAGCTGTTTTTT. The full variable domain, with the rest looked up from reference TRBV11-2 and TRBJ2-2, is EAGVAQSPRYKIIEKRQSVAFWCNPISGHATLYWYQQILGQGPKLLIQFQNNGVVDDSQLPKDRFSAERLKGVDSTLKIQPAKLEDSAVYLCASSLAGTAAGELFFGEGSRLTVL.

This clone was seen a handful of times. The rearrangement uses TRBV6-4 and TRBJ2-1, with 10 bases identical to TRBD1. Germline V gene data show CDR1 as MRHNA and CDR2 as SNTAGT. V dropped 10 bases and J dropped 3; count of bases not matched to a gene: 3. CDR3 length equals 13 residues. The CDR3 spells CATGTGDYNEQFF. The CDR3 DNA is TGTGCCACCGGGACAGGGGACTACAATGAGCAGTTCTTC.

Here the CDR3 reads CASSGAISSSYEQYF. DNA for the CDR3: TGTGCCAGCAGTGGAGCGATATCCAGCTCCTACGAGCAGTACTTC. V gene TRBV6-1 combines with J gene TRBJ2-7, with D unclear. V was trimmed by 4 bases and J by 0 bases, leaving 13 bases between them. Germline loops: CDR1 MNHNS, CDR2 SASEGT. The length of the CDR3 is 15 residues.

Written as DNA, the CDR3 is TGTGCCAGCAGTCCCAGGGGGCGCGGCTACACCTTC. Its protein is CASSPRGRGYTF. The chain recombines TRBV28 with TRBJ1-2; 8 bases line up with TRBD1. Germline V gene lookup returns CDR1 MDHEN and CDR2 SYDVKM. Losses at the gene ends were 5 bases for V and 8 bases for J; bases not matched to a gene: 4. The CDR3 spans 12 residues.

This rearrangement joins TRBV6-5 to TRBJ1-6, with 7 nucleotides matching TRBD1. Germline CDR1 MNHEY, CDR2 SVGAGI. The CDR3 has 15 residues. Losses at the gene ends were 2 bases for V and 6 bases for J; bases not matched to a gene: 4. The CDR3 loop reads CASSYGDRVNSPLHF. CDR3 bases: TGTGCCAGCAGTTACGGGGACAGAGTTAATTCACCCCTCCACTTT.

This clone was counted once. The chain employs TRBV6-6 and TRBJ2-2; D perhaps matches TRBD2 (5 bases). V lost 1 base, J lost 0 bases, and 9 bases lay in between. There are 16 residues in the CDR3. Germline V gene data show CDR1 as MNHNY and CDR2 as SVGAGI (reference sequence). The CDR3 loop is CASSYLRVSNTGELFF. DNA of the CDR3: TGTGCCAGCAGTTACTTGAGGGTATCGAACACCGGGGAGCTGTTTTTT.

This clone appeared a single time. The J gene is TRBJ1-2, the V gene TRBV11-2; possibly TRBD1 for D (5 bases). CDR1 and CDR2 from the germline V gene are SGHAT and FQNNGV. V lost 3 bases to trimming and J lost 2 bases, with 10 bases between them. This CDR3 has 14 residues. The CDR3 coding sequence is TGTGCCAGCAGCTTGTCACAGGTGAACTATGGCTACACCTTC. It translates to CASSLSQVNYGYTF.